The 13 T cell receptor beta chains given below trace back to one sample, sequenced in a study of shared clonotypes between healthy human individuals. Measured with immunoSEQ multiplex PCR; TCRdb has only the in-frame clones, and not every one. The table records around 510,000 clones, 90% to 96% of them present only once. Sequencing input: naive CD4+ T cells sorted from blood. Subset here: CD45RA+ positively selected. Receptors were obtained from a woman aged 25 to 39 in good health.

J is TRBJ2-5 and V is TRBV18; D unresolved. CDR1 KGHSH and CDR2 LQKENI come from the germline V gene. The CDR3 runs to 14 residues. V lost 3 bases and J lost 11, with 19 bases in between. CDR3 DNA sequence: TGTGCCAGCTCACCGATAGGCCGTCAGGAAGAGCAGTACTTC. Its translation is CASSPIGRQEEQYF.

This chain connects TRBV9 to TRBJ1-1; D uncertain. CDR3 length: 13 residues. The V and J ends lost 4 bases and 4 bases respectively, with 11 bases between them. The germline V gene encodes CDR1 SGDLS and CDR2 YYNGEE. The CDR3 here is CASSRAGGTEAFF. The CDR3 DNA reads TGTGCCAGCAGCCGGGCAGGAGGCACTGAAGCTTTCTTT.

The chain recombines TRBV7-9 with TRBJ2-1, with 8 positions matching TRBD2. After removal of 6 bases from V and 5 bases from J, the junction contained 3 bases not matched to a gene. CDR1 is SEHNR, CDR2 FQNEAQ, per germline (reference sequence). The CDR3 is 13 amino acids. CDR3 protein: CASRISGDNEQFF. The CDR3 bases are TGTGCCAGCAGAATTAGCGGGGACAATGAGCAGTTCTTC.

This chain joins TRBV6-1 and TRBJ1-5, with a weak D call TRBD1 (6 bases). The germline gives CDR1 MNHNS, CDR2 SASEGT. The CDR3 has 14 residues. Trimming left V 8 bases short and J 3 bases short, with 14 bases between. CDR3 residues: CASSGTRVNQPQHF. The CDR3 nucleotides read TGTGCCAGCTCCGGGACACGGGTCAATCAGCCCCAGCATTTT.

The chain carries TRBV18 and TRBJ2-7; TRBD2 agrees at 10 bases. The CDR3 is 17 amino acids. Germline V gene data show CDR1 as KGHSH and CDR2 as LQKENI. With 1 base clipped from V and 4 bases from J, the junction kept 10 bases outside the gene matches. Here the CDR3 reads CASSPLEGTSGKYEQYF. The DNA of the CDR3 is TGTGCCAGCTCACCACTAGAAGGAACTAGCGGGAAATACGAGCAGTACTTC.

V is TRBV4-1 and J is TRBJ2-3; 9 bases are a match to TRBD2. The CDR3 runs 15 residues. The germline V gene has CDR1 MGHRA and CDR2 YSYEKL. The V segment lost 3 bases and the J segment 4 bases; nucleotides outside the gene matches: 5. The CDR3 sequence is CASSQREGGPDTQYF. CDR3 DNA sequence: TGCGCCAGCAGCCAGCGGGAGGGCGGACCAGATACGCAGTATTTT.

V is TRBV2 and J is TRBJ1-5, with D unclear. Germline assignment: CDR1 SNHLY and CDR2 FYNNEI. This CDR3 contains 12 residues. With 5 bases removed from V and 4 bases from J, the gap between germline ends came to 6 bases. This CDR3 reads CASSSDNQPQHF. Written as DNA, the CDR3 is TGTGCCAGCAGTTCCGATAATCAGCCCCAGCATTTT.

The V call is TRBV5-1, the J call TRBJ1-1, with no clear D. The V gene's germline CDR1 is SGHRS and CDR2 YFSETQ. Deletions cut 4 bases from V and 4 bases from J, with 11 bases between. The CDR3 sequence is 13 residues long. The CDR3 DNA follows: TGCGCCAGCAGCACTCCAATGAGCACTGAAGCTTTCTTT. It encodes CASSTPMSTEAFF.

The chain couples TRBV5-1 to TRBJ2-1; TRBD2 aligns across 10 bases. Germline CDR1 is SGHRS and CDR2 is YFSETQ. V was clipped by 1 base and J by 6 bases; unmatched bases: 4. CDR3 length: 15 amino acids. CDR3 nucleotides: TGCGCCAGCAGCTTGTCACTAGCGGGAACCAATGAGCAGTTCTTC. It translates to CASSLSLAGTNEQFF.

About this clone itself: This sample includes further DNA sequences coding for the same CDR3. This chain uses TRBV28 with TRBJ1-1; 7 nucleotides align to TRBD1. Germline V gene sequence: CDR1 MDHEN, CDR2 SYDVKM. V lost 3 bases and J lost 0; bases outside the gene matches: 4. This CDR3 is built from 15 residues. CDR3 nucleotide sequence: TGTGCCAGCAGTTTTCCGAGGGGGCTGAACACTGAAGCTTTCTTT. Amino acid sequence: CASSFPRGLNTEAFF.

This chain joins TRBV2 and TRBJ2-5; 7 bases align to TRBD1. Trimming at V came to 6 bases and at J to 0 bases, leaving 7 bases not matched to a gene. The CDR3 runs 15 residues. CDR1 and CDR2 from the germline V gene are SNHLY and FYNNEI. CDR3: CASSRDRQYQETQYF. DNA for the CDR3: TGTGCCAGCAGCCGGGACAGACAGTACCAAGAGACCCAGTACTTC. Filled out from reference TRBV2 and TRBJ2-5, the complete variable domain reads EPEVTQTPSHQVTQMGQEVILRCVPISNHLYFYWYRQILGQKVEFLVSFYNNEISEKSEIFDDQFSVERPDGSNFTLKIRSTKLEDSAMYFCASSRDRQYQETQYFGPGTRLLVL.

The chain has TRBV19 and TRBJ2-6, with TRBD1 identical over 7 bases. Germline CDR1 reads LNHDA; CDR2 reads SQIVND (reference sequence). V lost 0 bases, J lost 2 bases, and 7 bases stayed unmatched. The CDR3 contains 18 residues. The CDR3 spells CASSIDYRGKPGANVLTF. CDR3 coding DNA: TGTGCCAGTAGTATAGACTACAGGGGTAAACCTGGGGCCAACGTCCTGACTTTC.

V gene TRBV6-6 combines with J gene TRBJ2-3; D gene uncertain. Germline V gives CDR1 MNHNY, CDR2 SVGAGI (reference sequence). The CDR3 is 14 residues long. Trimming stripped 0 bases from V and 3 bases from J, with 7 bases between. CDR3 in amino acids: CASSYSDLTDTQYF. The CDR3 bases are TGTGCCAGCAGTTACTCGGACCTAACAGATACGCAGTATTTT.